The entry that follows covers one TCR beta chain sequence. What it recognizes is unknown. The junction had 10 bases not matched to a gene; V was cut back by 5 bases and J by 4 bases. This CDR3 region has 16 residues. Germline V gene lookup returns CDR1 SNHLY and CDR2 FYNNEI. Using immunoSEQ multiplex PCR, the repertoire was profiled, and TCRdb retains in-frame clones only, with some absent. The sample carries 180,000 or so clones, around 88% recorded once. The sample is drawn from a study of T cell responses to AZD1222 COVID-19 vaccine. In the study overall: Second-dose schedules of about 4 or about 12 weeks were combined. General study points: The donor group comprised mostly white British people and more females; the analysis possibly underestimated clonal diversity. Increases in Spike-specific TCR breadth and depth were seen after two AZD1222 doses. Regions 160-218 and 743-854 dominated among vaccine-associated CD4 TCRs spanning spike.

The chain links TRBV2 to TRBJ2-1; 8 bases agree with TRBD2. The clonotype comes from an adult in good health. The sequenced sample was peripheral blood, obtained on day 0 of AZD1222 vaccination. This CDR3 is CASSTRGVDKYNEQFF. CDR3 nucleotides: TGTGCCAGCAGTACGCGGGGGGTGGATAAATACAATGAGCAGTTCTTC. The whole variable domain, filled in from reference TRBV2 and TRBJ2-1, reads EPEVTQTPSHQVTQMGQEVILRCVPISNHLYFYWYRQILGQKVEFLVSFYNNEISEKSEIFDDQFSVERPDGSNFTLKIRSTKLEDSAMYFCASSTRGVDKYNEQFFGPGTRLTVL.